One and the same sample provided the 20 T cell receptor beta chains below, sequenced in a study of shared clonotypes between healthy human individuals. CD45RO-negative CD8 cells positively selected for CCR7 made up the naive population, which excluded terminally differentiated effector memory CD45RA+ cells. Some clones are missing from TCRdb's copy, which holds only in-frame ones; the method was immunoSEQ multiplex PCR. The table has 1.5 million to 2.5 million clones, around 96% seen once. Sequenced input: naive CD8+ T cells sorted from blood. These receptors were obtained from a young man in good health.

The V gene is TRBV27, the J gene TRBJ1-1; D is uncertain. The CDR3 consists of 13 residues. Trimming removed 7 bases at V and 6 bases at J, with 15 bases between. Germline CDR1 and CDR2: MNHEY and SMNVEV (reference sequence). CDR3: CASTYRPGAEAFF. The DNA of the CDR3 is TGTGCCAGCACCTACAGACCGGGAGCTGAAGCTTTCTTT.

This chain joins TRBV2 and TRBJ2-1, with 7 bases aligning to TRBD2. V lost 7 bases to trimming and J lost 4 bases; unmatched junction nucleotides: 7. CDR1 and CDR2 from the germline V gene are SNHLY and FYNNEI. The CDR3 length is 14 residues. DNA for the CDR3: TGTGCCAGCATAGGCGCGGGGGATTACAATGAGCAGTTCTTC. It codes for CASIGAGDYNEQFF.

The chain is built from TRBV19 and TRBJ2-3; 10 bases agree with TRBD2. The length of the CDR3 is 16 residues. V dropped 3 bases and J dropped 2; count of bases not matched to a gene: 5. The V gene's germline CDR1 is LNHDA and CDR2 SQIVND (reference sequence). The CDR3 bases are TGTGCCAGTAGTATTCGGACTAGCGGAATCACAGATACGCAGTATTTT. Residues: CASSIRTSGITDTQYF. The variable domain in full, completed from reference TRBV19 and TRBJ2-3, reads DGGITQSPKYLFRKEGQNVTLSCEQNLNHDAMYWYRQDPGQGLRLIYYSQIVNDFQKGDIAEGYSVSREKKESFPLTVTSAQKNPTAFYLCASSIRTSGITDTQYFGPGTRLTVL.

V gene TRBV5-4 combines with J gene TRBJ2-2; the match to TRBD1 covers 8 bases. The CDR3 sequence is 14 residues long. The V and J ends lost 4 bases and 7 bases, in that order; junction bases with no gene match: 6. Germline assignment: CDR1 SGHNT and CDR2 YYREEE (reference sequence). The CDR3 loop reads CASSPGGLVGELFF. CDR3 sequence (DNA): TGTGCCAGCAGCCCAGGGGGCCTAGTCGGGGAGCTGTTTTTT. The entire variable domain, with the rest obtained from reference TRBV5-4 and TRBJ2-2, is as follows: ETGVTQSPTHLIKTRGQQVTLRCSSQSGHNTVSWYQQALGQGPQFIFQYYREEENGRGNFPPRFSGLQFPNYSSELNVNALELDDSALYLCASSPGGLVGELFFGEGSRLTVL.

The chain has TRBV23-1 and TRBJ2-7, with D perhaps TRBD1 (6 bases). TRBV23-1 is sorted into the ORF group, with uncertain function. Trimming cost V 2 bases and J 0 bases, with 14 bases left between them. The CDR3 runs to 16 residues. The CDR3 loop is CASSQKPGQNSYEQYF. The CDR3, as DNA: TGCGCCAGCAGTCAAAAACCCGGACAGAACTCCTACGAGCAGTACTTC.

Turning to this clone: This same CDR3 is encoded by further DNA sequences in the sample. CDR3 coding DNA: TGTGCCAGCAGTTACTCGTCCGGACAGAGAACCTACGAGCAGTACTTC. It specifies CASSYSSGQRTYEQYF. The rearrangement links TRBV6-5 to TRBJ2-7; D may be TRBD1 (6 bases). Trimming pared 0 bases from V and 2 bases from J, leaving 14 bases between. From germline, CDR1 is MNHEY and CDR2 SVGAGI. The CDR3 extends over 16 amino acids.

The chain recombines TRBV9 with TRBJ2-3, with D maybe TRBD2 (6 bases). The CDR3 runs 12 residues. The germline gives CDR1 SGDLS, CDR2 YYNGEE. The V gene lost 0 bases and the J gene lost 9 bases, with 8 bases spanning the gap. CDR3 sequence: CASSVGGVTQYF. The CDR3 region has the DNA TGTGCCAGCAGCGTAGGGGGGGTCACGCAGTATTTT.

The chain uses TRBV13 and TRBJ2-7; D might be TRBD2 (5 bases). Germline values: CDR1 PRHDT, CDR2 FYEKMQ (reference sequence). The V end lost 5 bases, the J end lost 2 bases, and 10 bases lay between the germline ends. This CDR3 comprises 13 residues. Here the CDR3 DNA reads TGTGCCAGCAGCCCGGAGGCTACCTACGAGCAGTACTTC. Protein product: CASSPEATYEQYF.

V gene TRBV4-3 combines with J gene TRBJ2-7, with no clear D. In germline, CDR1 is LGHNA, CDR2 YSLEER. Trimming left V 0 bases short and J 1 base short, with 16 bases between. The CDR3 length is 17 residues. The CDR3 is CASSQESSTVLSYEQYF. CDR3 bases: TGCGCCAGCAGCCAAGAGTCGAGTACGGTACTATCCTACGAGCAGTACTTC.

The V gene is TRBV11-2, the J gene TRBJ1-1; the D is unclear. The germline gives CDR1 SGHAT, CDR2 FQNNGV. V was pared by 5 bases and J by 1 base, with 8 bases between. The CDR3 has 13 residues. The CDR3 region has the DNA TGTGCCAGCAGCCAAGGGTGGAACACTGAAGCTTTCTTT. Its translation is CASSQGWNTEAFF.

In regard to this clone: Other DNA sequences in the same sample also yield this CDR3. The chain employs TRBV13 and TRBJ2-7; TRBD1 aligns across 9 bases. CDR3 length: 13 residues. Germline CDR1 reads PRHDT; CDR2 reads FYEKMQ (reference sequence). V gave up 5 bases and J gave up 3 bases; unmatched junction bases: 2. The CDR3 spells CASSPDRGYEQYF. Here the CDR3 DNA reads TGTGCCAGCAGCCCGGACAGGGGCTACGAGCAGTACTTC.

The chain uses TRBV18 and TRBJ2-3; D remains ambiguous. The germline CDR1 and CDR2 sequences are KGHSH and LQKENI. Trimming removed 3 bases from V and 6 bases from J, with 13 bases in between. The CDR3 runs to 14 residues. The CDR3 here is CASSPAWPADTQYF. CDR3 in DNA: TGTGCCAGCTCACCTGCCTGGCCGGCGGATACGCAGTATTTT.

The CDR3 reads CASSPGTGGSEQYF. Written as DNA, the CDR3 is TGCGCCAGCAGTCCCGGGACAGGGGGCAGCGAGCAGTACTTC. The chain uses TRBV4-3 and TRBJ2-7; 12 nucleotides agree with TRBD1. The CDR3 consists of 14 residues. The germline CDR1 and CDR2 sequences are LGHNA and YSLEER. The V gene end was trimmed by 6 bases and the J gene end by 6 bases; junction bases not matched to a gene: 6.

This rearrangement joins TRBV13 to TRBJ1-5; 10 positions agree with TRBD1. The CDR3 is 14 amino acids. Trimming took 5 bases from V and 5 from J; bases not matched to a gene: 3. The germline V gene has CDR1 PRHDT and CDR2 FYEKMQ (reference sequence). The CDR3 DNA follows: TGTGCCAGCAGCGTCGGGACAGGGGATCAGCCCCAGCATTTT. This encodes CASSVGTGDQPQHF. The entire variable domain, with the rest obtained from reference TRBV13 and TRBJ1-5, is as follows: AAGVIQSPRHLIKEKRETATLKCYPIPRHDTVYWYQQGPGQDPQFLISFYEKMQSDKGSIPDRFSAQQFSDYHSELNMSSLELGDSALYFCASSVGTGDQPQHFGDGTRLSIL.

The chain links TRBV13 to TRBJ2-7, with D possibly being TRBD1 or TRBD2 (5 bases each). The CDR3 is 15 amino acids. The V end was cut by 5 bases, the J end by 0 bases, with 14 bases between. The germline V gene encodes CDR1 PRHDT and CDR2 FYEKMQ (reference sequence). CDR3 coding DNA: TGTGCCAGCAGCGTCGGATTGGGGGACTCCTACGAGCAGTACTTC. Its translation is CASSVGLGDSYEQYF. Variable domain in full (rest from reference TRBV13 and TRBJ2-7): AAGVIQSPRHLIKEKRETATLKCYPIPRHDTVYWYQQGPGQDPQFLISFYEKMQSDKGSIPDRFSAQQFSDYHSELNMSSLELGDSALYFCASSVGLGDSYEQYFGPGTRLTVT.

The rearrangement joins TRBV10-2 to TRBJ2-3; 7 nucleotides agree with TRBD1. The germline CDR1 and CDR2 sequences are WSHSY and SAAADI. The V gene end was trimmed by 4 bases and the J gene end by 3 bases; junction bases not matched to a gene: 4. The CDR3 covers 14 residues. The CDR3 DNA reads TGCGCCAGCAGTGGGGCAGGGGGAACAGATACGCAGTATTTT. Amino acids: CASSGAGGTDTQYF.

This chain joins TRBV7-9 and TRBJ1-1; 7 bases agree with TRBD1. The CDR3 totals 14 residues. Germline CDR1 reads SEHNR; CDR2 reads FQNEAQ (reference sequence). V was pared by 4 bases and J by 7 bases, with 9 bases of the junction left unmatched. DNA for the CDR3: TGTGCCAGCAGCTCGACAGGGCCCTTGTTTGAAGCTTTCTTT. It translates to CASSSTGPLFEAFF.

The chain employs TRBV2 and TRBJ1-1, with 8 bases lining up with TRBD1. Looked up from germline, CDR1 is SNHLY and CDR2 is FYNNEI. The CDR3 runs to 16 residues. V trimming: 7 bases; J trimming: 4 bases; junction bases outside the gene matches: 14. The DNA of the CDR3 is TGTGCCAGCATTGAGGCCCCAACAGGGGGAGGCACTGAAGCTTTCTTT. The encoded protein is CASIEAPTGGGTEAFF.

This chain joins TRBV9 and TRBJ2-1; the D call may be TRBD1 or TRBD2 (6 bases each). Germline values: CDR1 SGDLS, CDR2 YYNGEE. The V end lost 0 bases, the J end lost 9 bases, and 13 bases lay between the germline ends. The length of the CDR3 is 14 residues. The CDR3 DNA reads as TGTGCCAGCAGCGTAGGAGGGGGACTGTTTGAGCAGTTCTTC. This translates into CASSVGGGLFEQFF.

This clone was found once. V and J are TRBV7-9 and TRBJ2-7; 12 bases agree with TRBD2. Trimming removed 6 bases from V and 7 bases from J; junction bases left unmatched: 10. This CDR3 is built from 15 residues. CDR1 SEHNR and CDR2 FQNEAQ come from the germline V gene (reference sequence). The CDR3 nucleotides read TGTGCCAGCAGTACCGAACTAGCGGGAGGAAAAGAGCAGTACTTC. Translation: CASSTELAGGKEQYF.